The clone carrying this TCR beta chain was recorded at least ten times. The target antigen is unknown. TCRdb reprocessed the reads with MiXCR, giving one entry per CDR3 protein. The sample carries almost 550,000 distinct CDR3 sequences, 16% recorded once. The data stem from a study of T cell repertoires in cytomegalovirus infection. On the study more broadly: Indicated by public TCR beta signatures were CMV infection and matching HLA type.

After removal of 0 bases from V and 1 base from J, the junction contained 5 bases not matched to a gene. There are 16 residues in the CDR3. Germline V CDR1 and CDR2: LGHNA, YNFKEQ. General observations from the study: In two of eight donors, the top clonotype was HLA-C-restricted CMV-specific.

Sequenced: CD8+ T cells from PBMCs. The chain carries TRBV4-2 and TRBJ2-7; 8 nucleotides match TRBD2. The source of this sequence is a human donor in good health (CMV status not recorded). Some clones in this sample may be carry-over from other donors' samples. This CDR3 reads CASSQDIKRGSYEQYF. The CDR3 nucleotides read TGTGCCAGCAGCCAAGATATAAAGCGGGGGTCCTACGAGCAGTACTTC.